Sequencing of this T cell receptor beta chain was carried out in a study of cytomegalovirus exposure and HLA in healthy donors. Concerning this clone itself: Antigen specificity is unknown.

Each donor was nominally healthy when sampled (though unrecorded immune exposures were likely). The study, taken as a whole, reports: V- and J-gene trimming of TCR beta was linked (in a later analysis) to a missense DCLRE1C variant.

This CDR3 spans 16 amino acids. V dropped 5 bases and J dropped 0; count of bases not matched to a gene: 10. Looked up from germline, CDR1 is PRHDT and CDR2 is FYEKMQ (reference sequence). PCR was performed using 60 Vbeta and 13 Jbeta primers. Data came from immunoSEQ multiplex PCR; TCRdb stores just in-frame clones and leaves some out. This sample has more than 100,000 clones; around three quarters occur once, and the top ten carry 2.7%. The sequenced sample consisted of PBMCs. The chain couples TRBV13 to TRBJ2-7, with 7 nucleotides matching TRBD2. This receptor was taken from a middle-aged woman in good health and CMV-seropositive. CDR3 DNA sequence: TGTGCCAGCAGCCGAAGCGGGGCCCCGTTCTCCTACGAGCAGTACTTC. As protein: CASSRSGAPFSYEQYF.